One sample yielded the 16 T cell receptor beta chains listed below, sequenced in a study of T cells after yellow fever vaccination. TCRdb independently ran MiXCR on the 5' RACE reads; one entry per CDR3 protein. The sample yields some 320,000 distinct CDR3 sequences, 8% to 10% seen once. Sample: PBMCs, taken on the day of the first yellow fever vaccination. These receptors were taken from a man aged 18 to 30 who received the YFV17D yellow fever vaccine.

The V gene is TRBV6-2 or TRBV6-3, the J gene TRBJ1-5; D may be TRBD1 (5 bases). The V gene's germline CDR1 is MNHEY and CDR2 SVGEGT. The CDR3 totals 14 residues. V was cut by 5 bases and J by 0 bases, with 8 bases left in between. The CDR3 reads CASSRDGSNQPQHF. CDR3 bases: TGTGCCAGCAGTAGGGACGGTAGCAATCAGCCCCAGCATTTT.

At least ten counts were recorded for this clonotype. The chain joins TRBV27 to TRBJ2-3; D gene uncertain. Germline lookup yields CDR1 MNHEY and CDR2 SMNVEV (reference sequence). The CDR3 has 12 residues. Trimming removed 6 bases at V and 0 bases at J, with 4 bases between. CDR3 residues: CASRTSTDTQYF. The CDR3 nucleotides are TGTGCCAGCAGGACTAGCACAGATACGCAGTATTTT.

The chain employs TRBV7-9 and TRBJ2-1, with D possibly TRBD2 on 7 matching bases. V was trimmed by 4 bases and J by 8 bases, leaving 21 bases between them. CDR3 length: 16 amino acids. The germline V gene has CDR1 SEHNR and CDR2 FQNEAQ (reference sequence). Here the CDR3 DNA reads TGTGCCAGCAGCTCCCCGAGGGGCGGGGGCGAGGATGAGCAGTTCTTC. This codes for CASSSPRGGGEDEQFF.

The chain employs TRBV6-5 and TRBJ2-1; TRBD1 matches 9 bases. The CDR3 runs 12 residues. Trimming cost V 0 bases and J 16 bases; bases outside gene matches: 4. Germline CDR1 MNHEY, CDR2 SVGAGI. The CDR3 DNA sequence: TGTGCCAGCAGTTACTCGGGACAGGGCTACTTCTTC. It codes for CASSYSGQGYFF.

The chain links TRBV7-2 to TRBJ2-3; tentative D call: TRBD2 (6 bases). V lost 6 bases and J lost 0, with 13 bases in between. Germline CDR1 and CDR2: SGHTA and FQGNSA. CDR3 length: 15 amino acids. CDR3 DNA: TGTGCCAGCAGAGCGGACTATCGGAGCACAGATACGCAGTATTTT. It yields the protein CASRADYRSTDTQYF. The entire variable domain, with the rest obtained from reference TRBV7-2 and TRBJ2-3, is as follows: GAGVSQSPSNKVTEKGKDVELRCDPISGHTALYWYRQSLGQGLEFLIYFQGNSAPDKSGLPSDRFSAERTGGSVSTLTIQRTQQEDSAVYLCASRADYRSTDTQYFGPGTRLTVL.

The rearrangement links TRBV5-4 to TRBJ2-5; tentatively, D is TRBD2 (6 bases). CDR1 SGHNT and CDR2 YYREEE come from the germline V gene (reference sequence). CDR3 length: 11 amino acids. The germline V and J ends were trimmed by 8 bases and 4 bases, with 9 bases remaining between them. In DNA, the CDR3 is TGTGCCAGTTCCGGGGGAGAGACCCAGTACTTC. Its protein product is CASSGGETQYF.

This clonotype was detected only a few times. This chain uses TRBV7-9 with TRBJ2-4; D remains unclear. The CDR3 totals 15 residues. Looked up from germline, CDR1 is SEHNR and CDR2 is FQNEAQ (reference sequence). The germline V and J ends were trimmed by 5 bases and 3 bases, with 14 bases remaining between them. As DNA, the CDR3 is TGTGCCAGCAGCCATACGAGATTAGGCAAAAACATTCAGTACTTC. It encodes CASSHTRLGKNIQYF.

This clonotype was seen a handful of times. J is TRBJ1-6 and V is TRBV11-2, with 8 bases matching TRBD1. Germline V lookup: CDR1 SGHAT, CDR2 FQNNGV. The junction had 3 bases not matched to a gene; V was cut back by 3 bases and J by 8 bases. The CDR3 has 14 amino acids. DNA of the CDR3: TGTGCCAGCAGCTTGACAGGGGACGATTCACCCCTCCACTTT. Encoded protein: CASSLTGDDSPLHF.

This clonotype has more than one count but fewer than ten. The chain uses TRBV6-5 and TRBJ1-2; D is unresolved. Per germline, CDR1 MNHEY and CDR2 SVGAGI. This CDR3 has 11 residues. CDR3 sequence reads: CATRFNYGYTF. The CDR3 DNA follows: TGTGCAACTCGGTTTAACTATGGCTACACCTTC.

The V call is TRBV7-6, the J call TRBJ2-7; TRBD2 agrees at 9 bases. From germline, CDR1 is SGHVS and CDR2 FNYEAQ. The CDR3 contains 15 residues. J lost 0 bases, V lost 4 bases, and 4 bases had no gene match. The CDR3 spells CASSSSGGYSYEQYV. The CDR3 DNA follows: TGTGCCAGCAGCTCGAGCGGGGGGTACTCCTACGAGCAGTACGTC.

The chain carries TRBV6-5 and TRBJ2-1, with 13 bases matching TRBD2. The CDR3 loop spans 16 amino acids. Germline V gene sequence: CDR1 MNHEY, CDR2 SVGAGI. V lost 5 bases and J lost 8; bases outside the gene matches: 9. The chain's CDR3 is CASSLLAGGRAYEQFF. The CDR3 nucleotides are TGTGCCAGCAGTCTACTAGCGGGGGGGCGGGCTTATGAGCAGTTCTTC.

This chain uses TRBV4-3 with TRBJ2-7, with TRBD1 matching 8 bases. The CDR3 sequence is 15 residues long. CDR1 and CDR2 (germline): LGHNA, YSLEER. Trimming at V came to 1 base and at J to 5 bases, leaving 7 bases not matched to a gene. The CDR3, as DNA: TGCGCCAGCAGCCAAGGGACAGGGATCAGGAACGAGCAGTACTTC. Amino acid sequence: CASSQGTGIRNEQYF.

This clonotype occurred a few times. The J gene is TRBJ2-7, the V gene TRBV6-2 or TRBV6-3, with unresolved D. The CDR3 loop spans 15 amino acids. Germline values: CDR1 MNHEY, CDR2 SVGEGT. V was pared by 4 bases and J by 1 base, with 14 bases between. CDR3 loop: CASSSLFWGSYEQYF. The CDR3 region has the DNA TGTGCCAGCAGTTCCCTCTTTTGGGGATCCTACGAGCAGTACTTC.

This clonotype was observed a handful of times. The genes are TRBV3-1 and TRBJ1-3; D is unclear. This CDR3 comprises 15 residues. Between the trimmed V and J ends, which lost 4 bases and 0 bases, there was a span of 10 bases. Germline CDR1 reads LGHDT; CDR2 reads YNNKEL (reference sequence). CDR3 sequence (DNA): TGTGCCAGCAGCCCCCGGCCGTCCTCTGGAAACACCATATATTTT. This codes for CASSPRPSSGNTIYF.

The sample holds a few counts of this clonotype. As DNA, the CDR3 is TGCGCCAGCAGTCGATGCCGGGACAGGGAAGACAAAAACATTCAGTACTTC. This encodes CASSRCRDREDKNIQYF. V gene TRBV23-1 combines with J gene TRBJ2-4, with 9 positions matching TRBD1. TRBV23-1 is an ORF, with its function uncertain. Germline trimming cut 4 bases from V and 3 bases from J; bases unmatched to any gene: 10. This CDR3 has 17 residues.

V usage is TRBV5-1 and J usage is TRBJ2-5; maybe TRBD2 (6 bases). CDR1 is SGHRS, CDR2 YFSETQ, per germline. V lost 4 bases and J lost 5, with 12 bases in between. The CDR3 has 13 residues. The CDR3 nucleotides are TGCGCCAGCAGCCGGAGGGAGCGGGAGACCCAGTACTTC. Translated: CASSRRERETQYF.